The following is a T cell receptor (beta chain) sequence with its context. Its antigen is unidentified. Sequencing was performed with immunoSEQ multiplex PCR; in TCRdb, only in-frame clones are kept and a portion is missing. The table records 74,000 or so clones, roughly nine tenths of them present only once. The data originate from a study of OX40 agonist ivuxolimab in advanced cancers. Study in general: Patients received intravenous ivuxolimab every 2 weeks at 0.01 to 10 mg/kg. Participants averaged approximately 60 years of age (range roughly 20 to 90) and were over 75% male.

General study results and limits: Dose levels from 0.1 to 3.0 mg/kg saw CD4+ and CD8+ blood T cells expand clonally by week 6. Clonal expansion among partial responders at 0.1-3.0 mg/kg ranked near the lowest.

J lost 3 bases, V lost 7 bases, and 4 bases had no gene match. CDR3 length equals 13 residues. CDR1 is MDHEN, CDR2 SYDVKM, per germline. The TCR originated in an adult with an advanced solid tumor such as melanoma, head and neck, liver or kidney cancer. The input for sequencing was CD4+ or CD8+ T cells sorted from blood, taken in a trial of the OX40 agonist ivuxolimab. J is TRBJ2-7 and V is TRBV28; 9 nucleotides align to TRBD2. CDR3 sequence (DNA): TGTGCCAGCACCCGCGGGGGGGGCTACGAGCAGTACTTC. Residues: CASTRGGGYEQYF.